This T cell receptor (beta chain) was sequenced for a study of cytomegalovirus exposure and HLA in healthy donors. Regarding this clone: The target antigen is unknown.

The CDR3 is 14 residues long. V dropped 6 bases and J dropped 7; count of bases not matched to a gene: 9. Germline V CDR1 and CDR2: MGHRA, YSYEKL. Study results and limitations: There were some public TCRs occurring in many donors, but most TCR sequences were rare. A list of 150 or so TCR beta chains associated with cytomegalovirus was given. Certain sequence variants were highly shared and formed a cluster, and this cluster was likely a sequencing artifact.

PCR primers comprised 60 Vbeta and 13 Jbeta primers. Per the study methods: Among the unique TCR beta chains that a later analysis counted, about 85 million in all, 9.5 million to 11 million were shared. Assay used: immunoSEQ multiplex PCR; TCRdb lists only in-frame clones, some missing. The V and J calls and clone size come from that table; D and trimming were worked out from the DNA. The repertoire has 100,000 or so clones, 60% to 85% of them found once; the top ten carry over 5%. Material for sequencing was PBMCs. This receptor was obtained from a female donor in good health and CMV-seropositive. The chain employs TRBV4-1 and TRBJ1-5; TRBD1 agrees at 7 bases. The DNA of the CDR3 is TGCGCCAGCAGACCCGACAGGGTCGGCCAGCCCCAGCATTTT. The encoded protein is CASRPDRVGQPQHF.